This T cell receptor beta chain was identified during a study of blood T cell repertoires in COVID-19 (dated by TCRdb to between 2020 and 2021). Study-wide context: Collaborator samples came from the United States, Italy and Spain and covered acute and convalescent phases of COVID-19. HLA class I and class II types, where available, came from metadata supplied by the sample provider rather than from assay-based typing. Samples were obtained from the ongoing ImmuneRACE study (first 160 participants) and from some 1,300 subjects provided by 6 global collaborators. The prospective study material was composed of cDNA or gDNA derived from T cells, B-cell-depleted T cells, or PBMCs. Deeply sampled blood TCRbeta repertoires from subjects exposed to, actively infected with, or recovered from COVID-19 were included in the dataset. The sample metadata nearly always contained a de-identified subject ID, COVID-19 status, age in years and sex. The repertoires were released in a freely available public database intended as a resource for research on the immune response to SARS-CoV-2.

The CDR3 covers 16 residues, taking in both the cysteine and the phenylalanine. This entry keeps only the CDR3 DNA: 48 bases, framed from base 1. V sheds 0 bases and J sheds 1 base, leaving 13 bases between their ends. The CDR1 and CDR2 encoded by the germline V gene (reference sequence) are SGHNT and YYREEE. In Seattle, one collaborating source enrolled patients while the infection was active and tracked those patients longitudinally over the course of disease. Each collaborating institution followed its own protocols to collect whole blood in K2EDTA tubes. For TCRbeta analysis, collaborator samples were shipped as frozen whole blood, as isolated PBMCs, or as DNA extracted from either sample type. Overall study outcomes, separate from this receptor: The quantity of clinical and demographic metadata differed by source and by participant and was supplied without curation.

This clone was observed once. Its antigen is currently not known. It has no much larger one-base neighbor in the sample; base qualities were not kept. TCRbeta CDR3 regions were amplified from genomic DNA using the immunoSEQ Assay, a bias-controlled multiplex PCR. As for the authors' bioinformatics: The number of nucleated cells in each sample was estimated from the amplification of reference gene primers within the assay. To quantify the absolute abundance of each unique TCRbeta CDR3 rearrangement, sequence reads were collapsed and filtered. For each sample, productive Simpson clonality was calculated as the square root of Simpson's diversity index over productive rearrangements. TCRdb carries this immuneACCESS record with in-frame sequences only. Its versions omit some clonotypes, under half of them owing to an unresolved V gene in the studies checked, with the rest unexplained. D and trimming come from the DNA, and the V and J calls and clone size come from that table. Recorded for this sample are roughly 160,000 clones; 85% to 90% of them occurred a single time. The ten largest clones represent approximately 10% of the sample.

This chain joins TRBV5-4 to TRBJ1-1; possibly the D gene is TRBD1, per 5 matching bases. Sequencing was performed on peripheral blood. This TCR derives from a woman in her sixties or seventies with COVID-19, enrolled during active disease. The nucleotide sequence is TGTGCCAGCAGCTTGGGGGCAGGAGGGACGAACACTGAAGCTTTCTTT. Translated, it gives CASSLGAGGTNTEAFF.